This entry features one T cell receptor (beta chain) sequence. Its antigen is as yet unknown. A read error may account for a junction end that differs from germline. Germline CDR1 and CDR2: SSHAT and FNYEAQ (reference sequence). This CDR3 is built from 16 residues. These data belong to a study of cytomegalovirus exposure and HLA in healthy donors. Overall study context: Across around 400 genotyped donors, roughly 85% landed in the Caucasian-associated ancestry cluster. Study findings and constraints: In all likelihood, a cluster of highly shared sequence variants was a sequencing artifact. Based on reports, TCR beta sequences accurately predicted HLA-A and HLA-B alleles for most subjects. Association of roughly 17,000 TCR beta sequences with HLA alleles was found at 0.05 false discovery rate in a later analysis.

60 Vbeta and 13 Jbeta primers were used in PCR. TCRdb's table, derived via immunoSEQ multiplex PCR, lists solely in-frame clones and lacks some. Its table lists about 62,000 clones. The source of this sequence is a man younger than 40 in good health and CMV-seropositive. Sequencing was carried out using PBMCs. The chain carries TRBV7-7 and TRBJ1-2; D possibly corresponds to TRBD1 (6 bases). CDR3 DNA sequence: TGTGCTAGCAGCCTTTTGAAGAGCAGGGAGGGGGATGGCTACACCTTC. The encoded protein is CASSLLKSREGDGYTF.